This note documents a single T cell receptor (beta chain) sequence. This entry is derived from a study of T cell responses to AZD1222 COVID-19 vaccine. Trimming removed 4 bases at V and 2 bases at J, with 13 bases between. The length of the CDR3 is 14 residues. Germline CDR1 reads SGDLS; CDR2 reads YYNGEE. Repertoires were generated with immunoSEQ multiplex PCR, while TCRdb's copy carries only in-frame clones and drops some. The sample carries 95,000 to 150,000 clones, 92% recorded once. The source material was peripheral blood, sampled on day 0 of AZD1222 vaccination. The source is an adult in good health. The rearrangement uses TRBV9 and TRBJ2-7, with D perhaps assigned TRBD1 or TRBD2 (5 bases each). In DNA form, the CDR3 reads TGTGCCAGCAGCCCTTGGGACCGACCCTACGAGCAGTACTTC. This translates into CASSPWDRPYEQYF. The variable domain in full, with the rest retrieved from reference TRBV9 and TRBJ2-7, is DSGVTQTPKHLITATGQRVTLRCSPRSGDLSVYWYQQSLDQGLQFLIQYYNGEERAKGNILERFSAQQFPDLHSELNLSSLELGDSALYFCASSPWDRPYEQYFGPGTRLTVT.